The present entry profiles one T cell receptor (beta chain) with its context. Its specificity is not known. Before the COVID-19 pandemic, during about 2011-2019, CD4+ T cells were taken from unexposed donors. Isolation of CD4+ T cells took place after approximately 10 days in culture. Unexposed-donor CD4+ T cells were probed with SARS-CoV-2 S/N and four cold-coronavirus spikes, cells permitting. CDR1 PRHDT and CDR2 FYEKMQ come from the germline V gene (reference sequence). The CDR3 is made up of 14 amino acids. V shed 2 bases and J shed 8 bases, with 13 bases lying between them. The protocol was immunoSEQ multiplex PCR, while the TCRdb copy is restricted to in-frame clones and leaves out a portion. In the table there are about 24,000 clones, over 70% of which are singletons. The data were obtained in a study of CD4 T cells in relation to SARS-CoV-2 and coronaviruses. General study results and limits: No donor gave both pre-pandemic and post-infection samples.

The J gene is TRBJ1-3, the V gene TRBV13; D unresolved. This clonotype was obtained from a human donor in good health. The sequencing input was CD4+ T cells from PBMCs, cultured in vitro. The CDR3 here is CASSLIIFGDTIYF. For the CDR3, the DNA is TGTGCCAGCAGCTTAATTATTTTCGGGGACACCATATATTTT.